Below are 24 T cell receptor beta chains sequenced from a single sample in a study of PD-1 blockade in classical Hodgkin lymphoma. Time point meaning: cycle 4 day 1 (C4D1), after more than 5 weeks of nivolumab. Each patient relapsed following autologous stem cell transplantation, and prior brentuximab vedotin exposure differed. Some clones are missing from TCRdb's copy, which holds only in-frame ones; the method was immunoSEQ multiplex PCR. Of 75,000 to 95,000 clones listed, under 85% were seen once; the top ten hold about 15%. The sample here was peripheral blood mononuclear cells (PBMCs), taken before the fourth cycle of nivolumab. The receptors derive from a human donor with classical Hodgkin lymphoma.

The DNA of the CDR3 is TGTGCCAGTAGTACGGGACTTTCCTCTCGCGGCTACACCTTC. Its translation is CASSTGLSSRGYTF. The chain links TRBV19 to TRBJ1-2, with a tentative D call TRBD1 (5 bases). The V and J ends lost 4 bases and 8 bases respectively, with 17 bases between them. The germline CDR1 and CDR2 sequences are LNHDA and SQIVND (reference sequence). The CDR3 spans 14 residues.

The rearrangement uses TRBV28 and TRBJ1-2, with no clear D. V shed 6 bases and J shed 4 bases, with 9 bases lying between them. CDR3 size: 12 residues. The V gene's germline CDR1 is MDHEN and CDR2 SYDVKM. The CDR3 DNA reads TGTGCCAGCAGACCGGGATTCTATGGCTACACCTTC. This sequence encodes CASRPGFYGYTF.

V and J are TRBV18 and TRBJ2-3; D is undetermined. Germline V gene sequence: CDR1 KGHSH, CDR2 LQKENI. This CDR3 has 12 amino acids. V was trimmed by 6 bases and J by 6 bases, leaving 10 bases between them. CDR3 amino acids: CASSRPGDTQYF. In nucleotides, the CDR3 is TGTGCCAGCTCCCGGCCCGGGGATACGCAGTATTTT.

DNA for the CDR3: TGCGCCAGCAGTGAGACAGGCCAGGGTGGAGGCTACACCTTC. This translates into CASSETGQGGGYTF. The chain recombines TRBV10-2 with TRBJ1-2, with D perhaps TRBD1 (5 bases). The CDR3 is 14 residues long. With 2 bases removed from V and 8 bases from J, the gap between germline ends came to 15 bases. Per the germline V gene, CDR1 is WSHSY and CDR2 is SAAADI.

The gene calls are TRBV30 and TRBJ2-7, with D possibly TRBD2 on 5 matching bases. Trimming pared 4 bases from V and 4 bases from J, leaving 8 bases between. Germline loops: CDR1 GTSNPN, CDR2 SVGIG (reference sequence). There are 11 residues in the CDR3. CDR3 in amino acids: CAWTRGYEQYF. The CDR3 DNA is TGTGCCTGGACTCGAGGGTACGAGCAGTACTTC.

The chain joins TRBV11-2 to TRBJ2-7, with D hard to call. With 2 bases removed from V and 1 base from J, the gap between germline ends came to 6 bases. The CDR3 covers 13 residues. CDR1 is SGHAT, CDR2 FQNNGV, per germline. The CDR3 sequence: CASSLLRSYEQYF. In DNA, the CDR3 is TGTGCCAGCAGCTTACTCAGGTCCTACGAGCAGTACTTC.

This clone came up a few times. The rearrangement joins TRBV5-1 to TRBJ1-1; 7 bases map to TRBD1. Trimming took 5 bases from V and 0 from J; bases not matched to a gene: 4. The CDR3 consists of 14 residues. Germline CDR1 is SGHRS and CDR2 is YFSETQ. The CDR3 nucleotides are TGCGCCAGCAGGAGGGGACAGATGAACACTGAAGCTTTCTTT. This gives the protein CASRRGQMNTEAFF.

This clone was picked up a small number of times. The CDR3 reads CASSLVAGGPADTQYF. Written as DNA, the CDR3 is TGCGCCAGCAGCTTGGTAGCGGGAGGGCCCGCAGATACGCAGTATTTT. The V gene is TRBV5-1, the J gene TRBJ2-3; TRBD2 agrees at 11 bases. The V segment lost 0 bases and the J segment 4 bases; nucleotides outside the gene matches: 4. Germline V lookup: CDR1 SGHRS, CDR2 YFSETQ. The CDR3 covers 16 residues.

The chain is built from TRBV7-2 and TRBJ2-3; D tentatively reads TRBD1 or TRBD2 (5 bases each). CDR1 and CDR2 from the germline V gene are SGHTA and FQGNSA. The CDR3 length is 14 residues. V lost 6 bases to trimming and J lost 2 bases, with 12 bases between them. CDR3 nucleotides: TGTGCCAGCAGTGGACTGGGGGTCACAGATACGCAGTATTTT. Translating gives CASSGLGVTDTQYF.

V is TRBV5-6 and J is TRBJ1-1; 7 nucleotides line up with TRBD1. The CDR3 covers 14 residues. Germline V lookup: CDR1 SGHDT, CDR2 YYEEEE. V shed 6 bases and J 4 bases; nucleotides not matched to a gene: 9. CDR3 DNA: TGTGCCAGCAACCCGACAGGGAGGGGCACTGAAGCTTTCTTT. Protein product: CASNPTGRGTEAFF. Using reference TRBV5-6 and TRBJ1-1 for the parts outside the CDR3, the full variable domain is DAGVTQSPTHLIKTRGQQVTLRCSPKSGHDTVSWYQQALGQGPQFIFQYYEEEERQRGNFPDRFSGHQFPNYSSELNVNALLLGDSALYLCASNPTGRGTEAFFGQGTRLTVV.

The chain couples TRBV6-1 to TRBJ2-3; 9 nucleotides match TRBD2. Looked up from germline, CDR1 is MNHNS and CDR2 is SASEGT. V lost 4 bases and J lost 1; bases outside the gene matches: 12. The CDR3 has 18 residues. The DNA for the CDR3 is TGTGCCAGCAGTGCGGCAGCGGGAGGTGGTAGAGGCACAGATACGCAGTATTTT. It yields the protein CASSAAAGGGRGTDTQYF.

V is TRBV5-1 and J is TRBJ2-2; 8 nucleotides agree with TRBD2. V dropped 2 bases and J dropped 7; count of bases not matched to a gene: 7. Looked up from germline, CDR1 is SGHRS and CDR2 is YFSETQ. This CDR3 spans 15 amino acids. Written as DNA, the CDR3 is TGCGCCAGCAGCTTACGGGAGGGCCTCGGCGGGGAGCTGTTTTTT. Residues: CASSLREGLGGELFF.

The rearrangement links TRBV5-1 to TRBJ2-7, with 11 bases matching TRBD2. Losses at the gene ends were 4 bases for V and 6 bases for J; bases not matched to a gene: 3. Germline lookup yields CDR1 SGHRS and CDR2 YFSETQ. The CDR3 totals 13 residues. The CDR3 sequence is CASSRGLAAEQYF. As DNA, the CDR3 is TGCGCCAGCAGCCGGGGACTAGCGGCCGAGCAGTACTTC.

J is TRBJ2-7 and V is TRBV7-2, with 8 bases that match TRBD1. CDR3 length equals 18 residues. Unmatched junction bases numbered 12, after V lost 1 base and J lost 1 base. CDR1 and CDR2 from the germline V gene are SGHTA and FQGNSA. DNA for the CDR3: TGTGCCAGCAGCTTAGGCCCCCCAGGGGGCGGTTTGTCCTACGAGCAGTACTTC. Amino acids: CASSLGPPGGGLSYEQYF. Using reference TRBV7-2 and TRBJ2-7 for the parts outside the CDR3, the full variable domain is GAGVSQSPSNKVTEKGKDVELRCDPISGHTALYWYRQSLGQGLEFLIYFQGNSAPDKSGLPSDRFSAERTGGSVSTLTIQRTQQEDSAVYLCASSLGPPGGGLSYEQYFGPGTRLTVT.

The chain links TRBV11-2 to TRBJ2-7; the D gene is possibly TRBD1 (5 bases). The CDR3 runs 12 residues. The germline V gene has CDR1 SGHAT and CDR2 FQNNGV. V was clipped by 5 bases and J by 5 bases, with 10 bases between them. CDR3 in amino acids: CASSHPGNEQYF. CDR3 nucleotides: TGTGCCAGCAGCCACCCAGGGAACGAGCAGTACTTC.

The gene calls are TRBV2 and TRBJ2-5, with TRBD2 matching over 12 bases. There are 19 residues in the CDR3. With 5 bases clipped from V and 2 bases from J, the junction kept 15 bases outside the gene matches. The V gene's germline CDR1 is SNHLY and CDR2 FYNNEI. The CDR3: CASSYGLAGSERGQETQYF. CDR3 DNA sequence: TGTGCCAGCAGTTACGGACTAGCGGGATCAGAGAGGGGACAAGAGACCCAGTACTTC.

The chain couples TRBV19 to TRBJ2-7; TRBD2 matches at 12 bases. Germline V lookup: CDR1 LNHDA, CDR2 SQIVND (reference sequence). CDR3 length equals 16 residues. V lost 3 bases and J lost 7; bases outside the gene matches: 10. The CDR3 bases are TGTGCCAGTAGTATTCTAGCGGGAGGGCCCGGTGGAGAGCAGTACTTC. This codes for CASSILAGGPGGEQYF.

The chain employs TRBV7-9 and TRBJ2-3; D not resolved. In germline, CDR1 is SEHNR, CDR2 FQNEAQ (reference sequence). This CDR3 has 13 residues. V was trimmed by 1 base and J by 5 bases, leaving 7 bases between them. CDR3: CASSLDGGDTQYF. The CDR3, as DNA: TGTGCCAGCAGCTTAGACGGTGGAGATACGCAGTATTTT.

V and J are TRBV7-9 and TRBJ2-7, with 8 bases that match TRBD1. This CDR3 comprises 16 residues. After removal of 4 bases from V and 0 bases from J, the junction contained 8 bases not matched to a gene. CDR1 is SEHNR and CDR2 is FQNEAQ in the germline V gene (reference sequence). The DNA for the CDR3 is TGTGCCAGCAGCTCCACATCCGGGACAGGCTCCTACGAGCAGTACTTC. As protein: CASSSTSGTGSYEQYF.

This chain connects TRBV2 to TRBJ2-2, with TRBD2 matching 8 bases. The CDR3 spans 15 residues. Germline V lookup: CDR1 SNHLY, CDR2 FYNNEI. Trimming took 7 bases from V and 2 from J; bases not matched to a gene: 6. The CDR3 bases are TGTGCCAGCAATAGCGGGAACCCCAACACCGGGGAGCTGTTTTTT. It yields the protein CASNSGNPNTGELFF.

V usage is TRBV10-3 and J usage is TRBJ2-1; 7 bases fit TRBD1. V shed 5 bases and J 7 bases; nucleotides not matched to a gene: 5. There are 13 residues in the CDR3. Germline V gene data show CDR1 as ENHRY and CDR2 as SYGVKD. The CDR3 reads CAISQNRGNEQFF. CDR3 sequence (DNA): TGTGCCATCAGTCAGAACAGGGGAAATGAGCAGTTCTTC.

This clone was seen only once. The V and J genes are TRBV4-3 and TRBJ1-1; 7 bases align to TRBD1. The J segment lost 0 bases and the V segment lost 6 bases, leaving 4 bases of the junction unmatched. Germline V CDR1 and CDR2: LGHNA, YSLEER. This CDR3 is built from 14 residues. CDR3 coding DNA: TGCGCCAGCAGAGAACAGGGGTTGAACACTGAAGCTTTCTTT. Translation: CASREQGLNTEAFF.

V is TRBV7-2 and J is TRBJ1-2, with TRBD1 identical over 10 bases. From germline, CDR1 is SGHTA and CDR2 FQGNSA. CDR3 size: 19 residues. Losses at the gene ends were 5 bases for V and 4 bases for J; bases not matched to a gene: 19. CDR3 nucleotides: TGTGCCAGCAGCCGAATACCTTTAGGGACAGGGGATGCTCTCTATGGCTACACCTTC. Its translation: CASSRIPLGTGDALYGYTF.

The CDR3 loop reads CASSLGGTSGGYTF. The CDR3 nucleotides are TGTGCCAGCAGCTTGGGGGGAACGAGCGGTGGCTACACCTTC. The rearrangement uses TRBV7-9 and TRBJ1-2; D is perhaps TRBD1 (5 bases). Germline V CDR1 and CDR2: SEHNR, FQNEAQ (reference sequence). The CDR3 sequence is 14 residues long. The germline V and J ends were trimmed by 3 bases and 7 bases, with 15 bases remaining between them.